The 2 T cell receptor beta chains presented below share a single source sample, sequenced in a study of blood T cell repertoires in COVID-19. Profiled with immunoSEQ multiplex PCR; TCRdb holds only in-frame clones, not every one. The sample holds roughly 150,000 clones, 65% to 85% seen once. Input material: peripheral blood. These receptor sequences come from a human donor in a cohort sampled during active COVID-19.

This rearrangement joins TRBV2 to TRBJ2-5; D unresolved. Germline V lookup: CDR1 SNHLY, CDR2 FYNNEI. The CDR3 length is 11 residues. V lost 9 bases and J 5 bases, leaving 10 bases between the germline ends. CDR3 nucleotides: TGTGCCAGTTTATGGGCGGAGACCCAGTACTTC. Its protein product is CASLWAETQYF.

This chain joins TRBV19 and TRBJ1-4; tentatively, D is TRBD1 (6 bases). CDR1 LNHDA and CDR2 SQIVND come from the germline V gene (reference sequence). Between the trimmed V and J ends, which lost 4 bases and 3 bases, there was a span of 12 bases. This CDR3 comprises 15 residues. The CDR3 reads CASSTWTASNEKLFF. The CDR3 nucleotides are TGTGCCAGTAGTACTTGGACAGCCTCTAATGAAAAACTGTTTTTT. Full variable domain (outside the CDR3, taken from reference TRBV19 and TRBJ1-4): DGGITQSPKYLFRKEGQNVTLSCEQNLNHDAMYWYRQDPGQGLRLIYYSQIVNDFQKGDIAEGYSVSREKKESFPLTVTSAQKNPTAFYLCASSTWTASNEKLFFGSGTQLSVL.